This TCR beta chain was profiled in a study of T cells in Graves' hyperthyroidism and ophthalmopathy (dated by TCRdb to the late 2010s). Study-wide context: Peripheral blood samples were taken at the time of initial diagnosis, prior to any treatment. To identify TCR V-J signatures that set the groups apart, the researchers used a discovery cohort of 100 or so patients, made up of approximately 43 with Graves' ophthalmopathy and some 56 with stable Graves' hyperthyroidism. Whether ophthalmopathy could be predicted prospectively was tested in an independent validation cohort made up of approximately 19 hyperthyroidism patients plus 17 patients who later progressed to ophthalmopathy. The approximately 97 discovery patients were randomly divided into training and test sets at a 7:3 ratio. In addition, the study compared T-cell repertoires in thyroid tissue and in blood from over 5 Graves' hyperthyroidism patients. After blood sampling, hyperthyroidism patients were treated with methimazole at a starting dose of 30 mg daily, and ophthalmopathy patients were treated with high-dose intravenous methylprednisolone. TCR Vbeta CDR3 sequencing of approximately 140 peripheral blood samples (more than 40 ophthalmopathy, approximately 80 hyperthyroidism and roughly 17 progressor patients) is reported in the paper.

What the research found in general, with its limitations: In validation, progression to ophthalmopathy was predicted by the model with 70.59% sensitivity and roughly 76% specificity, a median of 6.5 months before onset. Most expanded thyroid clonotypes (frequency above 0.001) were also found in blood, which suggests that blood repertoires may mirror thyroid immune responses. Sample size was not statistically predetermined, and blinding of investigators to group allocation was not performed. A 13 V-J signature model separated ophthalmopathy from stable hyperthyroidism, with around 90% sensitivity and approximately 81% specificity in cross-validation and 80%/75% in testing.

Details on this clonotype: Its antigen is unknown. The sample holds no much larger clone one base away, and base qualities are not on file.

Spanning cysteine to phenylalanine, the CDR3 consists of 16 amino acids. CDR3 DNA only is kept here, 48 bases in frame from base 1. V ends up 4 bases short and J 12 bases short, with an unmatched junction base count of 20. CDR1 and CDR2 are read off the germline V gene (reference sequence) as SGHKS and YYEKEE. Stable Graves' hyperthyroidism was defined as no progression to ophthalmopathy during 18 months of follow-up. Hyperthyroidism patients were aged 18 to 65 years and newly diagnosed, with disease duration of less than 2 months. Any patient with an uncontrolled infection, another autoimmune disease, pregnancy or lactation was excluded. Clinical symptoms, serum thyroxine and TRAb, thyroid ultrasound, and orbital computed tomography formed the basis for the diagnoses. PBMCs were isolated from 7.5 to 10 ml of fresh peripheral blood by Ficoll-Paque density gradient centrifugation. Trizol reagent was used to extract total RNA, and RNA quality was then checked on an Agilent 2100 Bioanalyzer.

The TCR beta CDR3 regions were amplified from the RNA transcripts. The TCR CDR3 was subjected to a first round of RT-PCR using the HTBI primer set and the Qiagen OneStep RT-PCR kit. Libraries were constructed in a second round of multiplex PCR, after which size selection and purification were performed. Libraries were sequenced paired-end with 100 bp reads on an Illumina HiSeq2000. The paper's processing steps were these. SOAPnuke was used to process the raw data, with reads discarded if the reads contained adapters or uncalled bases, had a mean Phred below 15, or lacked an exact constant-primer or identifier match. High-quality paired reads were merged with COPE v1.2.5, and unique nucleotide sequences were defined as clonotypes. MiTCR v1.1 was used to align the clonotypes against IMGT TRBV, TRBD and TRBJ reference segments. Analysis was restricted to V-J combinations with a frequency above 0.0001, which covered just over 98% of repertoires. A TCS score was defined as the ratio of F50 (clonal expansion) to E x V (chaos), with BLOSUM62-based TCRdist applied between CDR3 peptides within each V-J. Welch's t-statistics and random forest reduced 514 V-J features to 10 to 15, which were used in a naive Bayes classifier (R e1071). TCRdb passed the public sequencing reads through fastp at Q25 and MiXCR, retaining productive beta sequences. Each CDR3 protein appears once, grouped with its most common genes and DNA. These V and J calls are TCRdb output, not the study's own analysis. The sample data list over 550,000 distinct CDR3 sequences, and approximately 15% of these were observed just once. The top ten hold around a sixth of the sample.

The sequenced material came from blood. This clonotype was obtained from a woman aged 18-29 years with Graves' hyperthyroidism. This chain joins TRBV5-5 to TRBJ1-2; the junction holds 8 bases that match TRBD1. Here is the DNA: TGTGCCAGCAGCCAGGGACAGGCCGAGGGGGGAGCGGGCCACACCTTC. Its amino acids are CASSQGQAEGGAGHTF.